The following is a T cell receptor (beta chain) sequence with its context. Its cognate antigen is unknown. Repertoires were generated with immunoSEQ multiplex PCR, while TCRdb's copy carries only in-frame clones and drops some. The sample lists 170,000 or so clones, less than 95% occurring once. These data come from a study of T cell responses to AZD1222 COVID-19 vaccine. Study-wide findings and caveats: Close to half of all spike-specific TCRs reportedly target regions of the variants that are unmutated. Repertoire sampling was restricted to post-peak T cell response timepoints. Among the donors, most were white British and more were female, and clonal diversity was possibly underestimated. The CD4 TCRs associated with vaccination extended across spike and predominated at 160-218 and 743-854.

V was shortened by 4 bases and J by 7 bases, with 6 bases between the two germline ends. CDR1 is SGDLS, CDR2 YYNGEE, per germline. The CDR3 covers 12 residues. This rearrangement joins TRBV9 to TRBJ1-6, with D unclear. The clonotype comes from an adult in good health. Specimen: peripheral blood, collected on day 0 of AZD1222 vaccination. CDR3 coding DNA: TGTGCCAGCAGCTCCTTCAATTCACCCCTCCACTTT. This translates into CASSSFNSPLHF.